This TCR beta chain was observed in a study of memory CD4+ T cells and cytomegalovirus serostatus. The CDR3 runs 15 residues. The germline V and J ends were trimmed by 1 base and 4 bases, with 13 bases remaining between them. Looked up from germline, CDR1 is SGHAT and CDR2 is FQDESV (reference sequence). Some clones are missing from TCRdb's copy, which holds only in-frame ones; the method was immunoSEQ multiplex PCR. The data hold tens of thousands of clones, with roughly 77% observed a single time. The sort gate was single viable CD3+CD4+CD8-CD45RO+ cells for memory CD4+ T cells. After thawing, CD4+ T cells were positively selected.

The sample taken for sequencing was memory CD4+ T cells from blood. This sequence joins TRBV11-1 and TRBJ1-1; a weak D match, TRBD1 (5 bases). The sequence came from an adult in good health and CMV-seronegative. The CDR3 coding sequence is TGTGCCAGCAGCTTAGGGGGCCTGGGTGGCACTGAAGCTTTCTTT. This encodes CASSLGGLGGTEAFF.